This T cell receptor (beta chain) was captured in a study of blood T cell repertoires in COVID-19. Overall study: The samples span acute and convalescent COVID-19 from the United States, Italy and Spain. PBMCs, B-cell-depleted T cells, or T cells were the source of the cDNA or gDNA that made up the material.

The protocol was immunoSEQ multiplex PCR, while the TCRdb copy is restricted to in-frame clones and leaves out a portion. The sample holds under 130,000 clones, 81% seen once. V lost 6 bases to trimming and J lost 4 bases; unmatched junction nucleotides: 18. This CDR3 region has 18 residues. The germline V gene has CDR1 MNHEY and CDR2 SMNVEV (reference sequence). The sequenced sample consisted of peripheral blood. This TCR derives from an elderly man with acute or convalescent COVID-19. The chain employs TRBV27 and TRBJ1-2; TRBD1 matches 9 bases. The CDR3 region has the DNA TGTGCCAGCAGGGGACGGACAGGGGCCTCGTCAACGCTCTATGGCTACACCTTC. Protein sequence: CASRGRTGASSTLYGYTF.